The rows below give T cell receptor beta chains drawn from one sample of a study of cytomegalovirus exposure and HLA in healthy donors. Libraries were prepared by immunoSEQ multiplex PCR; TCRdb keeps only in-frame clonotypes and omits some of them. The top ten hold around 4% of the sample, which has tens of thousands of clones, roughly 78% seen once. Sequences were obtained from PBMCs. The receptors shown here come from a male donor in good health and CMV-seropositive. CDR3s include the opening cysteine and the closing phenylalanine or tryptophan. The D gene is left open where the match is weak. Some rows have no size entry. The others give once, few or many, or a class for an expanded clone.

NA | TRBD1 | TRBJ1-3 | TRBV28 | CASSYRDRGNTIYF | TGTGCCAGCAGCTACCGGGACAGAGGAAACACCATATATTTT
NA | NA | TRBJ1-1 | TRBV14 | CASSPTANTEAFF | TGTGCCAGCAGCCCCACAGCGAACACTGAAGCTTTCTTT
NA | TRBD2 | TRBJ2-1 | TRBV19 | CASSVDGTSGRYNEQFF | TGTGCCAGTAGCGTCGATGGGACTAGCGGGAGGTACAATGAGCAGTTCTTC
NA | TRBD2 | TRBJ2-3 | TRBV5-1 | CASSFREGGTDTQYF | TGCGCCAGCAGCTTCCGGGAGGGTGGCACAGATACGCAGTATTTT
few | TRBD2 | TRBJ2-5 | TRBV6-1 | CASSGGSGPETQYF | TGTGCCAGCAGTGGCGGGAGTGGGCCCGAGACCCAGTACTTC
NA | NA | TRBJ2-5 | TRBV9 | CASSVGGGQETQYF | TGTGCCAGCAGCGTAGGAGGGGGACAAGAGACCCAGTACTTC
few | TRBD1 | TRBJ2-7 | TRBV15 | CATSRGQGSSYEQYF | TGTGCCACCAGCAGGGGACAGGGGTCCTCCTACGAGCAGTACTTC
NA | NA | TRBJ2-1 | TRBV27 | CASSRTLRDEQFF | TGTGCCAGCAGTAGAACTCTCCGCGATGAGCAGTTCTTC
NA | TRBD2 | TRBJ2-1 | TRBV7-6 | CASSPTSGGRYNEQFF | TGTGCCAGCAGCCCCACTAGCGGGGGGAGATACAATGAGCAGTTCTTC
NA | NA | TRBJ1-4 | TRBV28 | CASSFAAAAANEKLFF | TGTGCCAGCAGTTTTGCCGCCGCCGCGGCTAATGAAAAACTGTTTTTT
NA | NA | TRBJ1-2 | TRBV27 | CASSFGGGGYTF | TGTGCCAGCAGTTTTGGGGGAGGAGGCTACACCTTC
NA | NA | TRBJ2-5 | TRBV5-1 | CASSLGAPQETQYF | TGCGCCAGCAGCTTGGGGGCGCCCCAAGAGACCCAGTACTTC
NA | TRBD1 | TRBJ2-3 | TRBV7-2 | CASSSRTGADTQYF | TGTGCCAGCAGCTCTCGAACAGGGGCAGATACGCAGTATTTT
NA | NA | TRBJ1-1 | TRBV28 | CASSSLQGELAEAFF | TGTGCCAGCAGTTCTCTACAGGGAGAGTTAGCTGAAGCTTTCTTT
NA | TRBD2 | TRBJ2-1 | TRBV28 | CASSPQLAGGPVFF | TGTGCCAGCAGTCCCCAACTAGCGGGGGGGCCGGTGTTCTTC
NA | NA | TRBJ2-7 | TRBV11-2 | CASSLYGAEQYF | TGTGCCAGCAGCTTATATGGGGCCGAGCAGTACTTC
few | TRBD2 | TRBJ2-1 | TRBV2 | CASSVSGSNEQFF | TGTGCCAGCAGTGTTAGCGGGAGTAATGAGCAGTTCTTC
NA | NA | TRBJ1-2 | TRBV6-1 | CASSESSVDNFYGYTF | TGTGCCAGCAGTGAATCATCCGTGGACAATTTTTATGGCTACACCTTC
NA | TRBD1 | TRBJ2-7 | TRBV19 | CASSPGQGSSYEQYF | TGTGCCAGTAGTCCAGGACAGGGTAGCTCCTACGAGCAGTACTTC
NA | NA | TRBJ1-2 | TRBV7-9 | CASSLEAGPYGYTF | TGTGCCAGCAGCTTAGAAGCAGGGCCTTATGGCTACACCTTC
NA | TRBD2 | TRBJ2-1 | TRBV7-6 | CASSLFPPSGSSNEQFF | TGTGCCAGCAGCTTATTCCCGCCGAGCGGGAGTAGCAATGAGCAGTTCTTC
NA | TRBD1 | TRBJ1-4 | TRBV5-1 | CASSPYPGTGGEKLFF | TGCGCCAGCAGCCCGTACCCCGGGACAGGTGGTGAAAAACTGTTTTTT
once | NA | TRBJ2-7 | TRBV4-1 | CASSQDMGRSPYEQYF | TGCGCCAGCAGCCAAGATATGGGGCGCAGCCCCTACGAGCAGTACTTC
NA | NA | TRBJ1-6 | TRBV6-6 | CASSYSVTAQNSPLHF | TGTGCCAGCAGTTACTCGGTAACAGCCCAAAATTCACCCCTCCACTTT
NA | NA | TRBJ1-2 | TRBV4-2 | CASSQDPLQAGDYGYTF | TGTGCCAGCAGCCAAGATCCATTACAAGCAGGGGACTATGGCTACACCTTC
NA | TRBD2 | TRBJ2-1 | TRBV28 | CGVTGGEQFF | TGCGGGGTCACGGGGGGAGAGCAGTTCTTC
NA | TRBD2 | TRBJ2-2 | TRBV6-5 | CASKWGGTLSGELFF | TGTGCCAGCAAATGGGGGGGAACGTTGTCCGGGGAGCTGTTTTTT
NA | NA | TRBJ2-2 | TRBV19 | CASSISGINTGELFF | TGTGCCAGTAGTATTTCAGGGATAAACACCGGGGAGCTGTTTTTT
NA | TRBD2 | TRBJ2-7 | TRBV4-1 | CASSRTGTSSYEQYF | TGCGCCAGCAGCCGAACCGGGACTAGCAGCTACGAGCAGTACTTC
once | TRBD2 | TRBJ2-1 | TRBV11-2 | CASSLGLAAYNEQFF | TGTGCCAGCAGCTTAGGGCTAGCGGCCTACAATGAGCAGTTCTTC
once | TRBD2 | TRBJ2-1 | TRBV19 | CASSPGLAGYEQFF | TGTGCCAGTAGTCCGGGACTAGCGGGGTATGAGCAGTTCTTC
few | NA | TRBJ2-3 | TRBV6-1 | CATGGRSTDTQYF | TGTGCCACGGGGGGCCGGAGCACAGATACGCAGTATTTT
once | NA | TRBJ1-1 | TRBV27 | CASSLSRQSLEAFF | TGTGCCAGCAGTTTATCGAGGCAGTCACTTGAAGCTTTCTTT
few | TRBD2 | TRBJ2-3 | TRBV5-1 | CASSLGLAGARDTQYF | TGCGCCAGCAGCTTGGGTCTAGCGGGGGCCCGAGATACGCAGTATTTT
NA | NA | TRBJ1-5 | TRBV6-5 | CASSRQGGSNQPQHF | TGTGCCAGCAGTCGACAAGGGGGTTCCAATCAGCCCCAGCATTTT
NA | TRBD1 | TRBJ2-5 | TRBV28 | CASSFRQGQGETQYF | TGTGCCAGCAGTTTTCGACAGGGCCAGGGGGAGACCCAGTACTTC
once | NA | TRBJ2-3 | TRBV30 | CAWSVSQGRTDTQYF | TGTGCCTGGAGTGTGTCGCAGGGCCGCACAGATACGCAGTATTTT
NA | TRBD2 | TRBJ2-7 | TRBV4-2 | CASSQDWTSGSREQYF | TGTGCCAGCAGCCAAGACTGGACTAGCGGGAGTCGCGAGCAGTACTTC
NA | NA | TRBJ1-4 | TRBV5-1 | CASSLSGGVATNEKLFF | TGCGCCAGCAGCCTCTCGGGAGGGGTCGCAACTAATGAAAAACTGTTTTTT
NA | NA | TRBJ2-3 | TRBV28 | CASSSGTGTDTQYF | TGTGCCAGCAGTTCGGGGACTGGCACAGATACGCAGTATTTT
few | TRBD1 | TRBJ2-5 | TRBV29-1 | CSGQGAETQYF | TGCAGCGGACAGGGGGCCGAGACCCAGTACTTC
once | TRBD1 | TRBJ1-4 | TRBV29-1 | CSVGQGGNEKLFF | TGCAGCGTTGGACAGGGGGGGAATGAAAAACTGTTTTTT
NA | TRBD1 | TRBJ1-5 | TRBV6-6 | CASSLGQLDQPQHF | TGTGCCAGCAGCCTGGGACAGCTGGATCAGCCCCAGCATTTT
NA | TRBD2 | TRBJ2-3 | TRBV10-1 | CASSELAGGSTDTQYF | TGCGCCAGCAGTGAACTAGCGGGGGGGAGCACAGATACGCAGTATTTT
few | NA | TRBJ2-1 | TRBV27 | CASSLGRVFNEQFF | TGTGCCAGCAGCTTGGGCAGGGTCTTCAATGAGCAGTTCTTC